The text below deals with one T cell receptor beta chain. The antigen remains undetermined. Sequencing used immunoSEQ multiplex PCR; TCRdb keeps in-frame clones, though not all of them. The data hold some 42,000 clones, with 82% observed a single time. The data were taken from a study of OX40 agonist ivuxolimab in advanced cancers. Study-level findings and limits: Clonal expansion was among the lowest in partial responders at 0.1-3.0 mg/kg, especially CD8+. At 0.1 to 3.0 mg/kg and by week 6, CD4+ and CD8+ T cells in the blood had expanded clonally.

With baseline, cycle 4 day 1, and cycle 7 day 1 as timepoints, blood was sampled. The CDR3 spans 15 residues. Trimming at V came to 8 bases and at J to 7 bases, leaving 13 bases not matched to a gene. The germline V gene encodes CDR1 SGHTA and CDR2 FQGNSA. V is TRBV7-2 and J is TRBJ2-1; 8 bases map to TRBD1. The sequenced sample was CD4+ or CD8+ T cells sorted from blood, obtained in a trial of the OX40 agonist ivuxolimab. The sequence was obtained from an adult with an advanced solid tumor such as melanoma, head and neck, liver or kidney cancer. CDR3 DNA: TGTGCCAGCCGTACGACAGGGGCGCCTATGAATGAGCAGTTCTTC. This codes for CASRTTGAPMNEQFF.